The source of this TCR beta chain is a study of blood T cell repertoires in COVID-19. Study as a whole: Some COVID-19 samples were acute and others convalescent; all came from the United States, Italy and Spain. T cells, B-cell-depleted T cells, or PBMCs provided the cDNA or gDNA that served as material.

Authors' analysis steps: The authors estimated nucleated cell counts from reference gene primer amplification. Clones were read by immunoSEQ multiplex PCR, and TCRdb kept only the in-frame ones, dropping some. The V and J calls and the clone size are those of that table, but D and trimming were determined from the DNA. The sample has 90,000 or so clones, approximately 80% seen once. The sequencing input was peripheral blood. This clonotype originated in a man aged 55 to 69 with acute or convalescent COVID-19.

The CDR3 DNA reads as TGTGCCAGCAGTGAACGACGGGACAGCGGCTACACCTTC. This gives the protein CASSERRDSGYTF. V is TRBV25-1 and J is TRBJ1-2; 7 bases agree with TRBD1. CDR1 and CDR2 (germline): MGHDK, SYGVNS. The CDR3 loop spans 13 amino acids. Unmatched junction bases numbered 5, after V lost 2 bases and J lost 8 bases.